In this sample, the clone carrying this T cell receptor (beta chain) turned up once. One end of the junction does not line up with germline, which may come from a read error. This specimen comes from a study of shared clonotypes between healthy human individuals. Germline lookup yields CDR1 ENHRY and CDR2 SYGVKD. The CDR3 sequence is 15 residues long. TCRdb keeps only in-frame clones here, not all; method: immunoSEQ multiplex PCR. The sample lists about 2.1 million clones, under 95% occurring once. Naive CD8 cells lacked CD45RO, underwent positive selection for CCR7 and left out terminally differentiated effector memory CD45RA+ cells.

The source of this sequence is a man between 18 and 29 years old in good health. Some clones in this sample may be carry-over from other donors' samples. V usage is TRBV10-3 and J usage is TRBJ1-5, with a tentative D call TRBD1 (5 bases). Sequences were obtained from naive CD8+ T cells from PBMCs. CDR3 sequence (DNA): TGTGCCAGCAGTTACTCGGGGACGGCGAATCAGCCCCAGCATTTT. Residues: CASSYSGTANQPQHF.